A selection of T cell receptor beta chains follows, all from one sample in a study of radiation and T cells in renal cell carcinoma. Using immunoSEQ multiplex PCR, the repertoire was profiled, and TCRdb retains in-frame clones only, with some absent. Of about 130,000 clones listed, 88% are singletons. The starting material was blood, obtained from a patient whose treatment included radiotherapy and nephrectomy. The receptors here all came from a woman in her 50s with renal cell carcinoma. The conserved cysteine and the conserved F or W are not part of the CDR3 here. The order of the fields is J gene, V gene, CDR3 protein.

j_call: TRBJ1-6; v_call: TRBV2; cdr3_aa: ASSTPPGQYNSPLH
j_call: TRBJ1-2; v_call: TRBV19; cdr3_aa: ASRTDREWDGYT
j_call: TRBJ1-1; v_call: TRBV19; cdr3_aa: ASSRDRDTEAF
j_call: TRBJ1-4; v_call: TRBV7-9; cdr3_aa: ASSLYPRNGGKLF
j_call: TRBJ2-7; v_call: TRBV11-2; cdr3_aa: ASSLGAAHSYEQY
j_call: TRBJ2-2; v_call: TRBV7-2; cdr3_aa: ASTDRVNTGELF
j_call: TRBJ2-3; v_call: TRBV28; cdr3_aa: ASSNPTGGWIDTQY
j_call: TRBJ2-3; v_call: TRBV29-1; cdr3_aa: SVAPGPRGTQY
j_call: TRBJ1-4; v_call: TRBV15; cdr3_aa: ATSSGGQGRNEKLF
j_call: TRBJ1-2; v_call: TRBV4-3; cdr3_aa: ASSQDVTGRNGYT
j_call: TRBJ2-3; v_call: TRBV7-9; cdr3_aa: ASSLPGGGTDTQY
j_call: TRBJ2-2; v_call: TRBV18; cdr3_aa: ASSPIQYTGELF
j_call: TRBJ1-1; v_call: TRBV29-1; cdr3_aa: SVEASGGTEAF
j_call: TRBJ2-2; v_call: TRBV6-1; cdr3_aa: ASIKDRASTGELF
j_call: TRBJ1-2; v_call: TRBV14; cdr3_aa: ASSITGAYGYGYT
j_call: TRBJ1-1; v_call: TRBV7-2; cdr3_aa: ASSSSRNTEAF
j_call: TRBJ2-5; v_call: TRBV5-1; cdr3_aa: ASSLVTGSETQY
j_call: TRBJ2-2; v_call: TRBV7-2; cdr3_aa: ASSSDLAGELF
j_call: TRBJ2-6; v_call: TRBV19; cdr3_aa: ASSMWADNSNSGANVLT
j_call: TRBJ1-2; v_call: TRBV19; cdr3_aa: ASSETGGYGYT
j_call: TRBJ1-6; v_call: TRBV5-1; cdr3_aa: ASTEGGARSPLH